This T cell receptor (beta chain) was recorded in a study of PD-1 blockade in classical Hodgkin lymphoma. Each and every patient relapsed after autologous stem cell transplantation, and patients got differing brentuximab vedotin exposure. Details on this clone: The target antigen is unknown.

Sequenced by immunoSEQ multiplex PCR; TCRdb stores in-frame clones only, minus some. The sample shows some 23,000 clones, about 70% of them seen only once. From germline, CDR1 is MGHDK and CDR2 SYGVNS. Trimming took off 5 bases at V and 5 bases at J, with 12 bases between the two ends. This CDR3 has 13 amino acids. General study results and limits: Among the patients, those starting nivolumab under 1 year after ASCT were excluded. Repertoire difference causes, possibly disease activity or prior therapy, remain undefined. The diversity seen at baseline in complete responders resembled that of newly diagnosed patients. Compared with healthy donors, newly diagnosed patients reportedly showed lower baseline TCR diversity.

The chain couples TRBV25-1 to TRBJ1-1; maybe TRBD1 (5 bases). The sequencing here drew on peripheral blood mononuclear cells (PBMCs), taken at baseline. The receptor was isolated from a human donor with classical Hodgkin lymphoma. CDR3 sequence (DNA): TGTGCCAGCAGTCTGAACCAGGGAACTGAAGCTTTCTTT. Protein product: CASSLNQGTEAFF.